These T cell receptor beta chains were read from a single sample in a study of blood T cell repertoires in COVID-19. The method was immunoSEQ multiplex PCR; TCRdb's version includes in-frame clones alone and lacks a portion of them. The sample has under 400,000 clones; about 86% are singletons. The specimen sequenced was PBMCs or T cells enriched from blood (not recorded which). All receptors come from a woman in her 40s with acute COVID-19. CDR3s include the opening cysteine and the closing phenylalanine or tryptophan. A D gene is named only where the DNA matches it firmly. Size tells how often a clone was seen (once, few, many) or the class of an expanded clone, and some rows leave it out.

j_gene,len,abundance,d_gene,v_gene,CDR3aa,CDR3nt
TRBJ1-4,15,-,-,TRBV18,CASSPRPGDNEKLFF,TGTGCCAGCTCACCACGTCCAGGCGATAATGAAAAACTGTTTTTT
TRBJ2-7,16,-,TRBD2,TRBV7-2,CASSSRIMGGNYEQYF,TGTGCCAGCAGCTCCCGGATTATGGGAGGGAACTACGAGCAGTACTTC
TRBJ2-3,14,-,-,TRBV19,CASRGLPSTDTQYF,TGTGCCAGTAGGGGACTGCCTAGCACAGATACGCAGTATTTT
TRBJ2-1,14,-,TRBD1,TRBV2,CASRWTGNYNEQFF,TGTGCCAGCAGATGGACAGGGAACTACAATGAGCAGTTCTTC
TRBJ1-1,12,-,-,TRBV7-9,CASQRGGTEAFF,TGTGCCTCACAGCGCGGGGGGACTGAAGCTTTCTTT
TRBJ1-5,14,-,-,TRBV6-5,CASRKRSWNQPQHF,TGTGCCAGCAGAAAGAGAAGTTGGAATCAGCCCCAGCATTTT
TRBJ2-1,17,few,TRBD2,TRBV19,CATRPSGRPTSYNEQFF,TGTGCTACCCGTCCTAGCGGTCGACCGACCTCCTACAATGAGCAGTTCTTC
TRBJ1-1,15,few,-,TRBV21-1,CASSKQGALYTEAFF,TGTGCCAGCAGCAAGCAGGGGGCGCTTTACACTGAAGCTTTCTTT
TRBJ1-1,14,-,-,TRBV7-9,CASSFREGNTEAFF,TGTGCCAGCAGCTTCCGAGAGGGGAACACTGAAGCTTTCTTT
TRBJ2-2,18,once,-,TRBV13,CASSSPPYGWSRTGELFF,TGTGCCAGCAGCTCACCCCCTTACGGGTGGAGTAGGACCGGGGAGCTGTTTTTT
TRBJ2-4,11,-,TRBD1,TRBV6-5,CASSSGQGQYF,TGTGCCAGCAGTTCCGGACAGGGTCAGTACTTC
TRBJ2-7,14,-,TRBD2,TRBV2,CASIRDHGGYEQYF,TGTGCCAGCATCCGGGACCACGGGGGGTACGAGCAGTACTTC
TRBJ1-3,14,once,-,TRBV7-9,CASSLPEAGNTIYF,TGTGCCAGCAGCTTGCCAGAGGCTGGAAACACCATATATTTT
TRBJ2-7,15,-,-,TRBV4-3,CASSQDPGDTYEQYF,TGCGCCAGCAGCCAAGATCCGGGAGACACCTACGAGCAGTACTTC
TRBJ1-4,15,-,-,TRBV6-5,CASTLKGPTNEKLFF,TGTGCCAGCACCCTGAAGGGGCCAACTAATGAAAAACTGTTTTTT
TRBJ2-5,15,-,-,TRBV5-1,CASSLAFGVEETQYF,TGCGCCAGCAGCTTGGCTTTCGGGGTCGAAGAGACCCAGTACTTC
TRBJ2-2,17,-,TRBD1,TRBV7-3,CASRTGQGASNSGELFF,TGTGCCAGCAGGACCGGACAGGGGGCGAGTAATTCCGGGGAGCTGTTTTTT
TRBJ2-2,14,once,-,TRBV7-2,CAIPEGANTGELFF,TGTGCCATCCCCGAGGGGGCGAACACCGGGGAGCTGTTTTTT
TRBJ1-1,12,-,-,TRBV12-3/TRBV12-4,CATGVRAPEAFF,TGTGCCACCGGGGTCCGGGCCCCTGAAGCTTTCTTT
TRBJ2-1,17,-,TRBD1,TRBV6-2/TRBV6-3,CASSPAGRLPGGNEQFF,TGTGCCAGCAGCCCGGCGGGTCGTCTGCCAGGGGGCAATGAGCAGTTCTTC
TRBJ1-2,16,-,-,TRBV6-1,CASSEETGPRSYGYTF,TGTGCCAGCAGTGAGGAGACGGGTCCCCGGAGCTATGGCTACACCTTC
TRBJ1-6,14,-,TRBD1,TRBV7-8,CASSRDRVGSPLHF,TGTGCCAGCAGCCGAGACAGGGTAGGCTCACCCCTCCACTTT
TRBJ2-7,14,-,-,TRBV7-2,CASSFRASTYEQYF,TGTGCCAGCAGCTTTAGAGCGTCCACCTACGAGCAGTACTTC
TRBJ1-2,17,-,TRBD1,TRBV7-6,CASSLAEGQGMNYGYTF,TGTGCCAGCAGCTTAGCAGAAGGACAGGGGATGAATTATGGCTACACCTTC
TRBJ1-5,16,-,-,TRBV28,CASSTNRGYSNQPQHF,TGTGCCAGCAGCACCAACAGAGGGTATAGCAATCAGCCCCAGCATTTT
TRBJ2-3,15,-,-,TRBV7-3,CASSRSGQSTDTQYF,TGTGCCAGCAGCCGATCCGGACAAAGCACAGATACGCAGTATTTT
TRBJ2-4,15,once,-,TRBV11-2,CASSFGLSAKNIQYF,TGTGCCAGCAGCTTCGGACTTTCGGCCAAAAACATTCAGTACTTC
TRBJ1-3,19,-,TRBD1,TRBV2,CASSEALRGQALSGNTIYF,TGTGCCAGCAGTGAAGCGCTTCGGGGACAGGCCCTCTCTGGAAACACCATATATTTT
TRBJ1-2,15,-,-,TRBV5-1,CASTPGAGENYGYTF,TGCGCCAGCACCCCCGGTGCAGGGGAGAACTATGGCTACACCTTC
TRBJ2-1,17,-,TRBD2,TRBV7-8,CASSPTGGASGSSEQFF,TGTGCCAGCAGCCCAACTGGGGGGGCTAGCGGGAGCAGTGAGCAGTTCTTC
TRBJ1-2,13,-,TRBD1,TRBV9,CASSRDSNYGYTF,TGTGCCAGCAGCCGGGACAGTAACTATGGCTACACCTTC
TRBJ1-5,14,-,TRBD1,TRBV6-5,CASSSQGASQPQHF,TGTGCCAGCAGTTCACAGGGGGCGAGTCAGCCCCAGCATTTT
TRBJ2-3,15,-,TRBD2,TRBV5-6,CASSFGGSSIDTQYF,TGTGCCAGCAGCTTCGGCGGGAGTTCCATAGATACGCAGTATTTT
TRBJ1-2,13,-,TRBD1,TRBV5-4,CASSLGQGSGYTF,TGTGCCAGCAGCCTAGGACAGGGGTCTGGCTACACCTTC
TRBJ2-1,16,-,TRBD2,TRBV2,CASTLRTSRAYNEQFF,TGTGCCAGCACACTGAGGACTAGCCGAGCTTACAATGAGCAGTTCTTC
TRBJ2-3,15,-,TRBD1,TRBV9,CASSARDSSTDTQYF,TGTGCCAGCAGCGCTCGGGACAGTTCCACAGATACGCAGTATTTT
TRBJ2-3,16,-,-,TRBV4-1,CASSQGGRGLSDTQYF,TGCGCCAGCAGCCAAGGCGGGCGCGGTCTATCAGATACGCAGTATTTT
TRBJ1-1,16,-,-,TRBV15,CATSRDRPGSGVEAFF,TGTGCCACCAGCAGAGATCGTCCGGGGTCGGGGGTTGAAGCTTTCTTT
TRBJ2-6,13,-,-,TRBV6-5,CASRLSGANVLTF,TGTGCCAGCAGACTATCCGGGGCCAACGTCCTGACTTTC
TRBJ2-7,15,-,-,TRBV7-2,CASSPRLYSSYEQYF,TGTGCCAGCAGCCCCCGCCTCTATAGCTCCTACGAGCAGTACTTC
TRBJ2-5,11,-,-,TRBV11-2,CASSSSETQYF,TGTGCCAGCAGCTCTTCCGAGACCCAGTACTTC
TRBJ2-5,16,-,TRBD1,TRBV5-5,CASSLGLGQGQETQYF,TGTGCCAGCAGCTTGGGATTGGGACAGGGCCAAGAGACCCAGTACTTC
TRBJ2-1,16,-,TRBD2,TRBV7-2,CASSLGITSGSGEQFF,TGTGCCAGCAGCTTAGGTATCACTAGCGGGAGCGGTGAGCAGTTCTTC
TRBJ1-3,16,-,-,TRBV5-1,CASSLGPGDSGNTIYF,TGCGCCAGCAGCTTGGGTCCAGGGGACTCTGGAAACACCATATATTTT
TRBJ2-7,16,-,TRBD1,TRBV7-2,CASSLGIGQGHYEQYF,TGTGCCAGCAGCTTGGGTATCGGACAGGGACATTACGAGCAGTACTTC
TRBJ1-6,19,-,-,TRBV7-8,CASSLGRTPRQAQNSPLHF,TGTGCCAGCAGCTTAGGACGGACACCCAGACAGGCCCAAAATTCACCCCTCCACTTT
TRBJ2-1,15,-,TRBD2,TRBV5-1,CASKDTSGSYNEQFF,TGCGCCAGCAAAGATACTAGCGGCTCCTACAATGAGCAGTTCTTC
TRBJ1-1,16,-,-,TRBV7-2,CASSLLIRQMDTEAFF,TGTGCCAGCAGCTTACTGATCAGACAGATGGATACTGAAGCTTTCTTT
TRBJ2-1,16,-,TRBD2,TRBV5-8,CASSLRGRGANNEQFF,TGTGCCAGCAGCTTGAGAGGGCGGGGGGCCAACAATGAGCAGTTCTTC
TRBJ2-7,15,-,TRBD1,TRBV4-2,CASSQYLGQGYEQYF,TGTGCCAGCAGCCAGTACTTGGGACAGGGTTACGAGCAGTACTTC
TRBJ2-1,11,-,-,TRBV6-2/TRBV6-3,CASSLYNEQFF,TGTGCCAGCAGTCTGTACAATGAGCAGTTCTTC